The clone carrying this T cell receptor (beta chain) was counted a few times. What it binds is not known. This CDR3 has 16 amino acids. V was trimmed by 2 bases and J by 4 bases, leaving 17 bases between them. The data were obtained in a study of T cell repertoires in cytomegalovirus infection. TCRdb re-called the reads through MiXCR, storing one row per CDR3 protein. The table has hundreds of thousands of distinct CDR3 sequences, approximately 24% seen once. Study-wide points: Identification of carriers of CMV plus the relevant HLA was performed using cumulative public TCR beta family frequency.

This receptor was obtained from a human donor in good health (CMV status not recorded). Some clones in this sample may be carry-over from other donors' samples. The chain links TRBV12-3 or TRBV12-4 to TRBJ1-2; TRBD1 is a possible D gene (6 bases). Sequencing was performed on CD8+ T cells from PBMCs. The CDR3 DNA sequence: TGTGCCAGCAGTTTATCTTCGCGGGGACACCTCTATGGCTACACCTTC. This translates into CASSLSSRGHLYGYTF.